These 26 T cell receptor beta chains share one sample of origin, sequenced in a study of cytomegalovirus exposure and HLA in healthy donors. Primers for the PCR totalled 60 Vbeta and 13 Jbeta. The repertoire was sequenced with immunoSEQ multiplex PCR; TCRdb's copy has only in-frame clones and lacks some. The data contain 200,000 or so clones, over 65% of them singletons. Sequences were obtained from PBMCs. These receptor sequences come from a woman aged 45 to 65 in good health and CMV-seropositive.

The chain is built from TRBV5-1 and TRBJ2-1, with TRBD1 identical over 8 bases. Germline CDR1 SGHRS, CDR2 YFSETQ. Trimming cost V 4 bases and J 8 bases; bases outside gene matches: 8. The CDR3 is made up of 14 amino acids. CDR3 sequence (DNA): TGCGCCAGCAGCGAGGACAGGGTTGGAGATGAGCAGTTCTTC. Its protein product is CASSEDRVGDEQFF.

J is TRBJ2-7 and V is TRBV5-4; 12 bases are a match to TRBD2. CDR3 length equals 15 residues. Germline CDR1 is SGHNT and CDR2 is YYREEE (reference sequence). The trim removed 4 bases at V and 2 bases at J, leaving 4 bases unmatched. Here the CDR3 DNA reads TGTGCCAGCAGCGCGGGACTAGCGGGCACCTACGAGCAGTACTTC. Protein sequence: CASSAGLAGTYEQYF.

The sample holds one count of this clone. The chain uses TRBV6-5 and TRBJ2-1, with 9 bases lining up with TRBD2. Trimming at V came to 2 bases and at J to 8 bases, leaving 7 bases not matched to a gene. CDR1 and CDR2 (germline): MNHEY, SVGAGI. The CDR3 consists of 15 residues. CDR3 protein: CASSYGGGGADEQFF. The CDR3 bases are TGTGCCAGCAGTTACGGTGGCGGGGGGGCCGATGAGCAGTTCTTC.

The V gene is TRBV25-1, the J gene TRBJ1-5; D is undetermined. The CDR3 extends over 13 amino acids. CDR1 and CDR2 (germline): MGHDK, SYGVNS. V dropped 6 bases and J dropped 6 bases, with 12 bases sitting between them. CDR3 loop: CASSPAAVQPQHF. The DNA for the CDR3 is TGTGCCAGCAGCCCTGCGGCAGTTCAGCCCCAGCATTTT.

The V and J genes are TRBV7-2 and TRBJ2-3, with TRBD2 identical over 11 bases. Germline V gives CDR1 SGHTA, CDR2 FQGNSA. J gave up 1 base and V 5 bases, and 2 bases lay outside the gene matches. This CDR3 has 15 residues. The CDR3 region is CASSKLAGGTDTQYF. The CDR3 DNA reads TGTGCCAGCAGCAAACTAGCGGGGGGCACAGATACGCAGTATTTT.

V is TRBV7-9 and J is TRBJ1-2; the D is unclear. The CDR3 extends over 13 amino acids. V lost 1 base, J lost 13 bases, and 16 bases lay in between. Germline V CDR1 and CDR2: SEHNR, FQNEAQ (reference sequence). The CDR3 DNA reads TGTGCCAGCAGCTTAGAGCTCCAACCCCTGCTCACCTTC. It encodes CASSLELQPLLTF.

This clone showed up just a few times. The rearrangement joins TRBV5-6 to TRBJ2-5; perhaps TRBD2 as D (6 bases). Germline V gene data show CDR1 as SGHDT and CDR2 as YYEEEE. This CDR3 has 16 residues. Trimming stripped 1 base from V and 4 bases from J, with 17 bases between. The CDR3: CASSLPGTGIGETQYF. CDR3 sequence (DNA): TGTGCCAGCAGCTTGCCAGGGACTGGGATCGGAGAGACCCAGTACTTC.

V gene TRBV27 combines with J gene TRBJ2-7; 7 bases fit TRBD1. Germline trimming cut 5 bases from V and 1 base from J; bases unmatched to any gene: 8. Germline V CDR1 and CDR2: MNHEY, SMNVEV (reference sequence). This CDR3 has 15 residues. Here the CDR3 reads CASSKYSGGSYEQYF. The DNA for the CDR3 is TGTGCCAGCAGTAAGTACTCAGGGGGTTCCTACGAGCAGTACTTC.

This clone was seen a handful of times. The V call is TRBV19, the J call TRBJ1-6, with TRBD1 as a possible D gene (5 bases). Trimming took 5 bases from V and 10 from J, leaving 12 bases between them. The CDR3 is 13 amino acids. Germline V CDR1 and CDR2: LNHDA, SQIVND (reference sequence). CDR3 region: CASSVSGGSPLHF. The DNA of the CDR3 is TGTGCCAGTAGTGTGTCGGGGGGGTCACCCCTCCACTTT.

The rearrangement uses TRBV5-8 and TRBJ2-1, with 9 nucleotides matching TRBD2. This CDR3 spans 17 amino acids. Trimming removed 3 bases from V and 6 bases from J; junction bases left unmatched: 13. Germline V lookup: CDR1 SGHTS, CDR2 YDEGEE. The CDR3 nucleotides read TGTGCCAGCAGCTCCTTGTTGAGTGCGGGGGGGCCCAATGAGCAGTTCTTC. Translated: CASSSLLSAGGPNEQFF.

The chain is built from TRBV4-3 and TRBJ2-1; TRBD1 might be the D (7 bases). V lost 0 bases, J lost 2 bases, and 11 bases lay in between. Germline-derived CDR1 and CDR2 are LGHNA and YSLEER. This CDR3 is 16 amino acids long. The CDR3 reads CASSQEGRGAYNEQFF. The CDR3 DNA reads as TGCGCCAGCAGCCAAGAGGGCAGGGGGGCCTACAATGAGCAGTTCTTC.

This clone was recorded only once. The rearrangement uses TRBV5-5 and TRBJ1-1; the D gene is possibly TRBD1 (5 bases). Looked up from germline, CDR1 is SGHKS and CDR2 is YYEKEE (reference sequence). This CDR3 region has 15 residues. Between the trimmed V and J ends, which lost 0 bases and 3 bases, there was a span of 12 bases. The CDR3 DNA is TGTGCCAGCAGCTTGGGGTCTGGGGGGTACACTGAAGCTTTCTTT. Translation gives CASSLGSGGYTEAFF.

This chain links TRBV5-1 with TRBJ2-1; no clear D. The CDR3 loop spans 13 amino acids. Trimming took 4 bases from V and 2 from J, leaving 7 bases between them. Germline-derived CDR1 and CDR2 are SGHRS and YFSETQ. The CDR3 sequence is CASSARAYNEQFF. The CDR3 nucleotides are TGCGCCAGCAGCGCCCGGGCCTACAATGAGCAGTTCTTC.

The chain links TRBV5-1 to TRBJ1-3; D is possibly TRBD1 (5 bases). Per germline, CDR1 SGHRS and CDR2 YFSETQ. The CDR3 extends over 15 amino acids. Trimming took 1 base from V and 2 from J, leaving 10 bases between them. Here the CDR3 reads CASSLSRDPGNTIYF. CDR3 coding DNA: TGCGCCAGCAGCTTGAGCAGGGATCCTGGAAACACCATATATTTT.

The genes are TRBV28 and TRBJ2-3, with D perhaps TRBD2 (7 bases). V was trimmed by 1 base and J by 2 bases, leaving 19 bases between them. Germline V gene data show CDR1 as MDHEN and CDR2 as SYDVKM. The CDR3 extends over 18 amino acids. The CDR3 nucleotides are TGTGCCAGCAGTTTATCCGCCTTGGCGGGGGCCGTCACAGATACGCAGTATTTT. Its protein is CASSLSALAGAVTDTQYF.

Only a few counts were recorded for this clone. The chain recombines TRBV2 with TRBJ1-3; 8 bases map to TRBD1. With V trimmed by 4 bases and J by 3 bases, 5 bases remained unmatched. The CDR3 contains 15 residues. The germline V gene encodes CDR1 SNHLY and CDR2 FYNNEI. Here the CDR3 reads CASSGTGKGGNTIYF. DNA of the CDR3: TGTGCCAGCAGTGGGACAGGGAAAGGTGGAAACACCATATATTTT.

The chain joins TRBV7-2 to TRBJ2-3, with D possibly TRBD2 on 7 matching bases. The CDR3 consists of 15 residues. Germline V gene sequence: CDR1 SGHTA, CDR2 FQGNSA. V dropped 4 bases and J dropped 3 bases, with 14 bases sitting between them. The CDR3 nucleotides read TGTGCCAGCAGCTCCGCCGGGGGGCCAACAGATACGCAGTATTTT. Residues: CASSSAGGPTDTQYF.

Worth noting for this clone: Other nucleotide sequences from this sample produce the same CDR3. The chain recombines TRBV6-1 with TRBJ1-5; no clear D gene. The ends were cut back, 6 bases at V and 7 bases at J, with 13 bases in the middle. CDR1 and CDR2 from the germline V gene are MNHNS and SASEGT. The CDR3 sequence is 13 residues long. The CDR3 nucleotides are TGTGCCAGCAGCGATTGGGTGGGCCAGCCCCAGCATTTT. This encodes CASSDWVGQPQHF.

The chain is built from TRBV6-1 and TRBJ2-5; D possibly corresponds to TRBD2 (5 bases). CDR3 length: 13 amino acids. V was pared by 5 bases and J by 5 bases, with 12 bases between. Germline assignment: CDR1 MNHNS and CDR2 SASEGT. The CDR3 loop is CASSPGVGETQYF. CDR3 bases: TGTGCCAGCAGTCCCGGGGTTGGGGAGACCCAGTACTTC.

The chain has TRBV27 and TRBJ2-6, with unresolved D. V was clipped by 2 bases and J by 1 base, with 6 bases between them. Germline V lookup: CDR1 MNHEY, CDR2 SMNVEV (reference sequence). The CDR3 contains 15 residues. CDR3 bases: TGTGCCAGCAGTTTAGTCGCGTCTGGGGCCAACGTCCTGACTTTC. This codes for CASSLVASGANVLTF.

This rearrangement joins TRBV4-1 to TRBJ1-2, with TRBD1 matching 9 bases. With V trimmed by 4 bases and J by 0 bases, 9 bases remained unmatched. Germline CDR1 reads MGHRA; CDR2 reads YSYEKL. The CDR3 is 17 amino acids. This CDR3 reads CASSRTGTGKSNYGYTF. Written as DNA, the CDR3 is TGCGCCAGCAGCCGGACCGGGACAGGGAAGTCTAACTATGGCTACACCTTC.

The chain carries TRBV5-1 and TRBJ2-1, with D possibly TRBD1 on 5 matching bases. V lost 4 bases, J lost 4 bases, and 18 bases lay in between. The CDR3 consists of 16 residues. Germline V gene data show CDR1 as SGHRS and CDR2 as YFSETQ. This CDR3 is CASSLEATANYNEQFF. CDR3 DNA: TGCGCCAGCAGCCTAGAAGCGACAGCTAATTACAATGAGCAGTTCTTC.

For this clone: At one end, the junction sequence differs from germline, possibly due to a read error. This sequence joins TRBV7-8 and TRBJ1-6; D unclear. Germline V lookup: CDR1 SGHVS, CDR2 FQNEAQ. The length of the CDR3 is 12 residues. This CDR3 reads CAGSLVSSPLHF. CDR3 coding DNA: TGTGCCGGCAGCTTAGTCTCTTCACCCCTCCACTTT.

This chain links TRBV5-6 with TRBJ2-3; D perhaps matches TRBD2 (6 bases). The CDR3 has 15 amino acids. V was cut by 5 bases and J by 4 bases, with 17 bases left in between. Germline V lookup: CDR1 SGHDT, CDR2 YYEEEE. The CDR3 region is CASRGRGKGADTQYF. The DNA of the CDR3 is TGTGCCAGCAGGGGCCGGGGGAAAGGGGCAGATACGCAGTATTTT.

This chain connects TRBV15 to TRBJ2-7; D not certain. From germline, CDR1 is LNHNV and CDR2 YYDKDF (reference sequence). CDR3 size: 13 residues. Trimming pared 4 bases from V and 2 bases from J, leaving 9 bases between. The CDR3 nucleotides are TGTGCCACCAGCAAAGATCCGGCCTACGAGCAGTACTTC. Translating gives CATSKDPAYEQYF.

The V gene is TRBV28, the J gene TRBJ2-7, with D possibly being TRBD2 (8 bases). Per the germline V gene, CDR1 is MDHEN and CDR2 is SYDVKM. V was trimmed by 4 bases and J by 0 bases, leaving 19 bases between them. The CDR3 consists of 17 residues. This CDR3 is CASSSLGRGDSSYEQYF. The CDR3 nucleotides read TGTGCCAGCAGTTCGCTGGGGCGGGGGGACAGCTCCTACGAGCAGTACTTC.